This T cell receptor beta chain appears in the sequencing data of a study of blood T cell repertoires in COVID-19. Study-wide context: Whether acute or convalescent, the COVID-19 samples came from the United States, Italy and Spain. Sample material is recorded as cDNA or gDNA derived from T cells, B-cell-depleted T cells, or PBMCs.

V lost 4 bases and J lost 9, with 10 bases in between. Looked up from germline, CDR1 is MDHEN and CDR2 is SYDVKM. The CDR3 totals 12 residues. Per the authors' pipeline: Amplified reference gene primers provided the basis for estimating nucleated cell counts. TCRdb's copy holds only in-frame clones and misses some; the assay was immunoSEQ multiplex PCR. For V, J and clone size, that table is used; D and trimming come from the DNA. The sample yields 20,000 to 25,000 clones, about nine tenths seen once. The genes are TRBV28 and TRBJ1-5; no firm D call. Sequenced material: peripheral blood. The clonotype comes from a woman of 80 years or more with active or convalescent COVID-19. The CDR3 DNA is TGTGCCAGCAGTTCGACCCCGGGGCCCCAGCATTTT. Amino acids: CASSSTPGPQHF.